This T cell receptor (beta chain) was documented in a study of T cell clones after liver transplantation. Study context: Blood was drawn pre-transplant, before withdrawal, and after full or failed withdrawal. Study-wide findings and caveats: A significant post-transplant drop in circulating graft-donor-reactive CD4 TCRbeta sequences occurred in most of the 8 subjects. Compared with third party-reactive sequences, donor-reactive ones declined more, independent of withdrawal success.

The repertoire was sequenced with immunoSEQ multiplex PCR; TCRdb's copy has only in-frame clones and lacks some. Found here are tens of thousands of clones, roughly 80% of them singletons; the top ten hold about 0.52%. Regarding this clone: Its antigen is not identified.

The V gene end was trimmed by 4 bases and the J gene end by 12 bases; junction bases not matched to a gene: 13. Germline CDR1 SGHRS, CDR2 YFSETQ. This CDR3 comprises 14 residues. The clonotype was recovered from a human patient who received a liver transplant. Some T cells here may be from the graft donor. The chain couples TRBV5-1 to TRBJ2-1; 7 bases are a match to TRBD2. The specimen comprised CD4+ T cells from blood, sampled 45 to 46 months after liver transplant. The CDR3 DNA reads as TGCGCCAGCAGCCCGAGAGGACTAGAGGGAGTGCAGTTCTTC. Translation gives CASSPRGLEGVQFF.